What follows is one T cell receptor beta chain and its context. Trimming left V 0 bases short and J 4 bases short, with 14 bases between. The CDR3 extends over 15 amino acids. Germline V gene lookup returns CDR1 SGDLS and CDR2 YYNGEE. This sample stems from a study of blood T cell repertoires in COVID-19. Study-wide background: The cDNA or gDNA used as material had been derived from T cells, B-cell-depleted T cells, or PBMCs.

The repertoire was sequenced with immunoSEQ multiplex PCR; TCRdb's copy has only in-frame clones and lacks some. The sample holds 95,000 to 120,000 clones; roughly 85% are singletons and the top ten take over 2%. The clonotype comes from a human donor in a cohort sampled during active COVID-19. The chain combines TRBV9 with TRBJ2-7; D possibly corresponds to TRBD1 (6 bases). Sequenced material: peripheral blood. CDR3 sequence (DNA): TGTGCCAGCAGCGTAGGAATGGGGGCCGGGTACGAGCAGTACTTC. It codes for CASSVGMGAGYEQYF.